The source of this TCR beta chain is a study of shared clonotypes between healthy human individuals. On the study more broadly: The donors, a couple of women and a few men, were aged 18 to 49.

The study's findings and limits: Genetic and exposure-history diversity was limited by the small donor number. On the whole, naive subsets had larger estimated richness than memory subsets had.

The naive CD8 subset, CD45RO-negative cells positively selected for CCR7, excluded terminally differentiated effector memory CD45RA+ cells. This clone has a single count. Its matching antigen is unknown. The V gene's germline CDR1 is SGHNT and CDR2 YYREEE (reference sequence). V was cut by 6 bases and J by 3 bases, with 6 bases left in between. CDR3 length: 12 residues. Produced via immunoSEQ multiplex PCR; TCRdb's table is partial and in-frame only. The sample gives about 1,800,000 clones, 85% to 95% of which show up once; 1.2% is in the top ten. The material sequenced was naive CD8+ T cells sorted from blood. V gene TRBV5-4 combines with J gene TRBJ2-2; D not certain. The receptor was isolated from a young man in good health. CDR3 sequence (DNA): TGTGCCAGCAAACCTCACACCGGGGAGCTGTTTTTT. Translating gives CASKPHTGELFF.